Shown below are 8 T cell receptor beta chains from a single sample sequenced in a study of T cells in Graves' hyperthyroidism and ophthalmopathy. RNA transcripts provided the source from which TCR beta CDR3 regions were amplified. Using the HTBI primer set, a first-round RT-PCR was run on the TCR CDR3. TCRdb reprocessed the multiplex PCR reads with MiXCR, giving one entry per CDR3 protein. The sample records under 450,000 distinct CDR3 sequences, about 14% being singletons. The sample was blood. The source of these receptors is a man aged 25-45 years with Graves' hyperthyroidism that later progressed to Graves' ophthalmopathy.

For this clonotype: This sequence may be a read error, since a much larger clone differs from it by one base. The CDR3 is CASSLPDYNEQSF. CDR3 coding DNA: TGTGCCAGCAGCTTACCGGACTACAATGAGCAGTCCTTC. The chain is built from TRBV11-3 and TRBJ2-1, with D possibly matching TRBD2 (6 bases). CDR1 and CDR2 from the germline V gene are SGHNT and YENEEA. This CDR3 is 13 amino acids long. Full variable domain (outside the CDR3, taken from reference TRBV11-3 and TRBJ2-1): EAGVVQSPRYKIIEKKQPVAFWCNPISGHNTLYWYLQNLGQGPELLIRYENEEAVDDSQLPKDRFSAERLKGVDSTLKIQPAELGDSAVYLCASSLPDYNEQSFGPGTRLTVL.

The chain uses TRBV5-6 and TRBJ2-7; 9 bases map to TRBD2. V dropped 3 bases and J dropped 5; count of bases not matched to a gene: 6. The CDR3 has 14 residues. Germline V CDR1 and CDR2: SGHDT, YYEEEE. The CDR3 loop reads CASSSGLAVDEQYF. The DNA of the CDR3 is TGTGCCAGCAGCTCGGGACTAGCCGTCGACGAGCAGTACTTC.

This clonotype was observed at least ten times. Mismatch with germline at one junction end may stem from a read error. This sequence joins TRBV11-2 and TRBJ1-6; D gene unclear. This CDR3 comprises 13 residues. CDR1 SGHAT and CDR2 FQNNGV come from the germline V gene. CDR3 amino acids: CASSLSHNSPLHF. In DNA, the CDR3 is TGTGCCAGCAGCCTCTCCCATAATTCACCCCTCCACTTT.

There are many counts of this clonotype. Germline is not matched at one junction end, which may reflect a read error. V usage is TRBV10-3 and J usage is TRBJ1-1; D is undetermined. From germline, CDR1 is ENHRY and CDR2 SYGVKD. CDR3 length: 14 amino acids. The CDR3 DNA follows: TGTGCCATCAGCCATGGCAATATGAAAACTGAAGCTTTCTTT. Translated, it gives CAISHGNMKTEAFF.

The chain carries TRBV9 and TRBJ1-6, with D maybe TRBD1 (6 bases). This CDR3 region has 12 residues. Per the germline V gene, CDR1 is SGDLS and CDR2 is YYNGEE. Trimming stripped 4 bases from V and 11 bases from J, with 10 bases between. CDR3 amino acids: CASSKQGTPLHF. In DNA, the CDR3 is TGTGCCAGCAGCAAACAGGGTACACCCCTCCACTTT.

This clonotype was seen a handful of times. The CDR3 region is CSVDGQTGGQYF. CDR3 DNA sequence: TGCAGCGTTGATGGACAGACTGGGGGGCAGTACTTC. The V and J genes are TRBV29-1 and TRBJ2-7; D may be TRBD1 (6 bases). V was pared by 3 bases and J by 9 bases, with 15 bases between. CDR1 is SQVTM, CDR2 ANQGSEA, per germline. This CDR3 spans 12 amino acids.

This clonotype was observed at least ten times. CDR3 sequence (DNA): TGTGCCAGCAGCTTGGGGACAGGGGGCGTCAATCAGCCCCAGCATTTT. Translated: CASSLGTGGVNQPQHF. The V and J genes are TRBV7-9 and TRBJ1-5; 12 nucleotides align to TRBD1. Germline CDR1 and CDR2: SEHNR and FQNEAQ (reference sequence). The CDR3 has 16 amino acids. V lost 3 bases and J lost 3; bases outside the gene matches: 3.

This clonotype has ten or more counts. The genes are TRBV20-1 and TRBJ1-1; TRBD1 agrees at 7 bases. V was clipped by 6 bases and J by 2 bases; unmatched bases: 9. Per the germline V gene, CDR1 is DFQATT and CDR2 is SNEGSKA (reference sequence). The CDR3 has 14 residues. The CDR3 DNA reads TGCAGTGCAATGGGGCGGGACAGTAACACTGAAGCTTTCTTT. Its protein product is CSAMGRDSNTEAFF.